What follows are 27 T cell receptor beta chains derived from one specimen sequenced in a study of OX40 agonist ivuxolimab in advanced cancers. Assay: immunoSEQ multiplex PCR; the TCRdb copy retains only in-frame clones and omits some. The sample contains some 70,000 clones, roughly four fifths of which appear only once. The material was CD4+ or CD8+ T cells sorted from blood, obtained in a trial of the OX40 agonist ivuxolimab. The source of these receptors is an adult with an advanced solid tumor such as melanoma, head and neck, liver or kidney cancer.

The chain is built from TRBV5-1 and TRBJ2-7, with D possibly called TRBD1 or TRBD2 (5 bases each). Trimming removed 4 bases at V and 3 bases at J, with 14 bases between. The V gene's germline CDR1 is SGHRS and CDR2 YFSETQ. This CDR3 has 14 residues. CDR3 sequence reads: CASSLPGTFYEQYF. Written as DNA, the CDR3 is TGCGCCAGCAGCCTCCCCGGGACCTTCTACGAGCAGTACTTC.

V is TRBV2 and J is TRBJ2-3; possible D gene TRBD1, 6 bases. Germline assignment: CDR1 SNHLY and CDR2 FYNNEI. V shed 8 bases and J shed 4 bases, with 10 bases lying between them. CDR3 length: 12 amino acids. The CDR3 sequence is CASSGHPDTQYF. The CDR3 DNA follows: TGTGCCAGCTCGGGACATCCAGATACGCAGTATTTT.

This rearrangement joins TRBV4-1 to TRBJ1-6; D is undetermined. CDR1 and CDR2 from the germline V gene are MGHRA and YSYEKL. Trimming removed 2 bases from V and 7 bases from J, with 9 bases in between. This CDR3 is built from 14 residues. The CDR3 bases are TGCGCCAGCAGCCAACAGGAGAACAATTCACCCCTCCACTTT. Amino acid sequence: CASSQQENNSPLHF.

The table lists this clone with many counts. CDR3 residues: CASRRDRGNYGYTF. CDR3 in DNA: TGTGCCAGTAGGAGGGACAGGGGGAACTATGGCTACACCTTC. This rearrangement joins TRBV19 to TRBJ1-2, with 11 nucleotides matching TRBD1. With 6 bases clipped from V and 2 bases from J, the junction kept 2 bases outside the gene matches. Germline V gives CDR1 LNHDA, CDR2 SQIVND (reference sequence). The CDR3 consists of 14 residues. Full variable domain (rest looked up from reference TRBV19 and TRBJ1-2): DGGITQSPKYLFRKEGQNVTLSCEQNLNHDAMYWYRQDPGQGLRLIYYSQIVNDFQKGDIAEGYSVSREKKESFPLTVTSAQKNPTAFYLCASRRDRGNYGYTFGSGTRLTVV.

The chain combines TRBV19 with TRBJ2-3, with D perhaps matching TRBD1 or TRBD2 (5 bases each). The CDR3 runs to 13 residues. V was cut by 7 bases and J by 6 bases, with 14 bases left in between. Germline V gene sequence: CDR1 LNHDA, CDR2 SQIVND (reference sequence). The CDR3 loop is CASNKPGTDTQYF. For the CDR3, the DNA is TGTGCCAGTAATAAACCAGGGACCGATACGCAGTATTTT.

By sample share, this clone is medium-sized (0.01 to 0.1%). The gene calls are TRBV7-2 and TRBJ1-6; D is ambiguous. Germline-derived CDR1 and CDR2 are SGHTA and FQGNSA. V was clipped by 1 base and J by 9 bases, with 10 bases between them. The CDR3 has 14 amino acids. The CDR3 DNA reads as TGTGCCAGCAGCTTAGGGGTGTCTGGTTCACCCCTCCACTTT. Translation: CASSLGVSGSPLHF. The whole variable domain, remainder taken from reference TRBV7-2 and TRBJ1-6, is GAGVSQSPSNKVTEKGKDVELRCDPISGHTALYWYRQSLGQGLEFLIYFQGNSAPDKSGLPSDRFSAERTGGSVSTLTIQRTQQEDSAVYLCASSLGVSGSPLHFGNGTRLTVT.

The V gene is TRBV4-2, the J gene TRBJ1-5, with 9 bases identical to TRBD1. The CDR3 has 14 residues. Trimming removed 2 bases from V and 5 bases from J; junction bases left unmatched: 1. Germline CDR1 and CDR2: LGHNA and YNFKEQ. The CDR3 loop is CASSQTGGYQPQHF. CDR3 nucleotides: TGTGCCAGCAGCCAAACAGGGGGCTATCAGCCCCAGCATTTT.

This chain joins TRBV10-2 and TRBJ2-1, with a tentative D call TRBD2 (5 bases). Germline-derived CDR1 and CDR2 are WSHSY and SAAADI. Trimming removed 3 bases from V and 8 bases from J, with 14 bases in between. The length of the CDR3 is 14 residues. In DNA form, the CDR3 reads TGCGCCAGCAGTGACAGCGGCCGCTCGTATGAGCAGTTCTTC. It translates to CASSDSGRSYEQFF.

The chain combines TRBV5-4 with TRBJ1-5; D uncertain. CDR1 is SGHNT and CDR2 is YYREEE in the germline V gene (reference sequence). V dropped 0 bases and J dropped 7 bases, with 8 bases sitting between them. This CDR3 is built from 13 residues. Here the CDR3 DNA reads TGTGCCAGCAGCTTGGCAGCAGGACAGCCCCAGCATTTT. This translates into CASSLAAGQPQHF.

The V and J genes are TRBV15 and TRBJ2-4; TRBD1 agrees at 7 bases. Germline trimming cut 5 bases from V and 15 bases from J; bases unmatched to any gene: 16. Per the germline V gene, CDR1 is LNHNV and CDR2 is YYDKDF (reference sequence). CDR3 length: 14 amino acids. The CDR3 coding sequence is TGTGCCACCAGCGGAGTCCGAGGGGGCTCCTCATGGTACTTC. Translated: CATSGVRGGSSWYF.

The rearrangement uses TRBV2 and TRBJ1-6; D is ambiguous. This CDR3 comprises 13 residues. The V and J ends lost 6 bases and 4 bases respectively, with 7 bases between them. Germline lookup yields CDR1 SNHLY and CDR2 FYNNEI. The CDR3 DNA is TGTGCCAGCAGGGACCTTTATAATTCACCCCTCCACTTT. Translation gives CASRDLYNSPLHF.

V and J are TRBV28 and TRBJ1-2, with D tentatively TRBD1 (5 bases). This CDR3 is 14 amino acids long. Between the trimmed V and J ends, which lost 3 bases and 2 bases, there was a span of 10 bases. Germline V lookup: CDR1 MDHEN, CDR2 SYDVKM. The CDR3 coding sequence is TGTGCCAGCAGTTTGCCTCAGGGAAACTATGGCTACACCTTC. It encodes CASSLPQGNYGYTF.

This clone was recorded once. V is TRBV5-4 and J is TRBJ2-1; TRBD1 matches 10 bases. The CDR3 runs 15 residues. Germline CDR1 reads SGHNT; CDR2 reads YYREEE (reference sequence). The V gene end was trimmed by 3 bases and the J gene end by 7 bases; junction bases not matched to a gene: 7. The CDR3 reads CASSYPRTGGNEQFF. CDR3 in DNA: TGTGCCAGCAGCTACCCACGGACAGGGGGAAATGAGCAGTTCTTC.

The chain links TRBV4-1 to TRBJ2-3, with D hard to call. The CDR3 contains 12 residues. Germline CDR1 reads MGHRA; CDR2 reads YSYEKL. V was cut by 1 base and J by 7 bases, with 6 bases left in between. The CDR3 DNA is TGCGCCAGCAGCCAAGGGATGAATACGCAGTATTTT. It is translated as CASSQGMNTQYF.

This clone showed up just once. The V gene is TRBV7-2, the J gene TRBJ2-2, with TRBD2 identical over 7 bases. The CDR3 has 13 amino acids. Germline values: CDR1 SGHTA, CDR2 FQGNSA. Trimming removed 5 bases from V and 6 bases from J; junction bases left unmatched: 3. CDR3 nucleotide sequence: TGTGCCAGCAGCGGAGGACTAGCCGGGGAGCTGTTTTTT. Translating gives CASSGGLAGELFF.

The chain is built from TRBV5-5 and TRBJ1-3, with D hard to call. Trimming took off 0 bases at V and 0 bases at J, with 7 bases between the two ends. Per the germline V gene, CDR1 is SGHKS and CDR2 is YYEKEE (reference sequence). The CDR3 runs 15 residues. The CDR3 loop reads CASSLGEASGNTIYF. CDR3 bases: TGTGCCAGCAGCTTGGGGGAGGCCTCTGGAAACACCATATATTTT. The full variable domain, its missing parts supplied by reference TRBV5-5 and TRBJ1-3, is DAGVTQSPTHLIKTRGQQVTLRCSPISGHKSVSWYQQVLGQGPQFIFQYYEKEERGRGNFPDRFSARQFPNYSSELNVNALLLGDSALYLCASSLGEASGNTIYFGEGSWLTVV.

V and J are TRBV5-5 and TRBJ2-2, with D possibly TRBD2 on 5 matching bases. Trimming cost V 4 bases and J 4 bases, with 14 bases left between them. The CDR3 covers 15 residues. Germline CDR1 and CDR2: SGHKS and YYEKEE (reference sequence). The CDR3 coding sequence is TGTGCCAGCAGCCTCGTCGGGGTGATCACCGGGGAGCTGTTTTTT. Amino acids: CASSLVGVITGELFF.

This clone was detected a few times. The chain employs TRBV7-9 and TRBJ1-1; D gene unclear. Trimming stripped 11 bases from V and 1 base from J, with 17 bases between. Germline loops: CDR1 SEHNR, CDR2 FQNEAQ (reference sequence). The CDR3 runs 14 residues. The CDR3 protein is CAAFPKRANTEAFF. CDR3 nucleotide sequence: TGTGCCGCATTCCCAAAGCGGGCGAACACTGAAGCTTTCTTT.

Here the CDR3 reads CASSPATGGYEQYF. The CDR3 nucleotides are TGTGCCAGCAGCCCAGCGACAGGAGGTTACGAGCAGTACTTC. The V and J genes are TRBV5-4 and TRBJ2-7; perhaps TRBD1 as D (6 bases). This CDR3 is built from 14 residues. Trimming removed 4 bases from V and 4 bases from J, with 15 bases in between. Germline CDR1 and CDR2: SGHNT and YYREEE (reference sequence).

The chain uses TRBV7-8 and TRBJ1-1; tentative D call: TRBD1 (5 bases). Trimming removed 5 bases from V and 0 bases from J, with 22 bases in between. The length of the CDR3 is 18 residues. Germline CDR1 is SGHVS and CDR2 is FQNEAQ. The CDR3 nucleotides read TGTGCCAGCAGCCCCCGACGGCAGGGACTTACGATGAACACTGAAGCTTTCTTT. Encoded protein: CASSPRRQGLTMNTEAFF.

This chain joins TRBV19 and TRBJ1-5; a possible D gene is TRBD1 (6 bases). Trimming pared 1 base from V and 4 bases from J, leaving 8 bases between. Germline lookup yields CDR1 LNHDA and CDR2 SQIVND (reference sequence). The CDR3 loop spans 14 amino acids. The CDR3 DNA sequence: TGTGCCAGTAGTATAGGGACAGTTAATCAGCCCCAGCATTTT. It translates to CASSIGTVNQPQHF.

A few counts support this clone. The chain recombines TRBV6-1 with TRBJ1-1; D is unclear. V lost 2 bases, J lost 3 bases, and 16 bases lay in between. The CDR3 runs to 16 residues. The V gene's germline CDR1 is MNHNS and CDR2 SASEGT. CDR3 DNA: TGTGCCAGCAGTGAATTTGTGAGCCGGGTGCACACTGAAGCTTTCTTT. As protein: CASSEFVSRVHTEAFF.

The chain is built from TRBV5-6 and TRBJ2-3; unclear D gene. Trimming took 0 bases from V and 0 from J, leaving 11 bases between them. CDR3 length: 16 amino acids. Per germline, CDR1 SGHDT and CDR2 YYEEEE. The CDR3 reads CASSLEQIVSTDTQYF. As DNA, the CDR3 is TGTGCCAGCAGCTTGGAACAAATTGTTAGCACAGATACGCAGTATTTT.

The CDR3 DNA follows: TGTGCCAGCAGCCGAAGACAGGGGGCAGGGGAGACCCAGTACTTC. It codes for CASSRRQGAGETQYF. The rearrangement uses TRBV14 and TRBJ2-5, with 10 positions matching TRBD1. V was pared by 4 bases and J by 5 bases, with 7 bases of the junction left unmatched. The length of the CDR3 is 15 residues. The germline V gene encodes CDR1 SGHDN and CDR2 FVKESK.

The chain links TRBV5-1 to TRBJ2-6; D perhaps matches TRBD2 (5 bases). V was shortened by 2 bases and J by 0 bases, with 6 bases between the two germline ends. CDR3 size: 15 residues. The germline V gene encodes CDR1 SGHRS and CDR2 YFSETQ. CDR3 sequence (DNA): TGCGCCAGCAGCTTTACTAGCTCTGGGGCCAACGTCCTGACTTTC. Its translation: CASSFTSSGANVLTF. The full variable domain, in which reference TRBV5-1 and TRBJ2-6 provide the parts outside the CDR3, is KAGVTQTPRYLIKTRGQQVTLSCSPISGHRSVSWYQQTPGQGLQFLFEYFSETQRNKGNFPGRFSGRQFSNSRSEMNVSTLELGDSALYLCASSFTSSGANVLTFGAGSRLTVL.

This chain uses TRBV9 with TRBJ2-2, with 14 nucleotides matching TRBD2. This CDR3 comprises 18 residues. Trimming took 6 bases from V and 1 from J; bases not matched to a gene: 8. The germline CDR1 and CDR2 sequences are SGDLS and YYNGEE. CDR3 sequence: CASNDGLAGGRNTGELFF. The CDR3 DNA sequence: TGTGCCAGCAACGATGGACTAGCGGGGGGCCGGAACACCGGGGAGCTGTTTTTT.

This clone was detected once. The chain carries TRBV6-5 and TRBJ2-7; 9 positions match TRBD1. The CDR3 length is 14 residues. CDR1 is MNHEY, CDR2 SVGAGI, per germline. V trimming: 5 bases; J trimming: 6 bases; junction bases outside the gene matches: 8. This CDR3 is CASSPTGQGGEQYF. CDR3 DNA: TGTGCCAGCAGTCCCACGGGACAGGGTGGCGAGCAGTACTTC.